A single sample is the source of the 15 T cell receptor beta chains below, sequenced in a study of blood T cell repertoires in COVID-19. Clones were read by immunoSEQ multiplex PCR, and TCRdb kept only the in-frame ones, dropping some. The repertoire holds around 190,000 clones, roughly 88% seen once, with roughly a sixth in the top ten. The material sequenced was peripheral blood. These receptor sequences come from a man in his forties or fifties with COVID-19, enrolled during active disease.

Only a few counts were recorded for this clone. V gene TRBV30 combines with J gene TRBJ1-1, with no clear D. Trimming took off 3 bases at V and 1 base at J, with 6 bases between the two ends. This CDR3 region has 12 residues. The V gene's germline CDR1 is GTSNPN and CDR2 SVGIG (reference sequence). The CDR3 loop reads CAWSGRNTEAFF. Here the CDR3 DNA reads TGTGCCTGGAGCGGGAGGAACACTGAAGCTTTCTTT.

This clone was picked up a small number of times. The CDR3: CASSQGLAGDSYNEQFF. The DNA for the CDR3 is TGTGCCAGCAGCCAAGGACTAGCGGGAGACTCCTACAATGAGCAGTTCTTC. V usage is TRBV3-1 (or the pseudogene TRBV3-2) and J usage is TRBJ2-1; 12 bases are a match to TRBD2. The V segment lost 1 base and the J segment 0 bases; nucleotides outside the gene matches: 1. The CDR3 runs 17 residues. Per the germline V gene, CDR1 is LGHDT and CDR2 is YNNKEL (reference sequence).

This clone came up a few times. The chain recombines TRBV6-4 with TRBJ2-7, with D tentatively TRBD2 (5 bases). The CDR3 contains 17 residues. Trimming removed 0 bases at V and 3 bases at J, with 18 bases between. Germline CDR1 MRHNA, CDR2 SNTAGT. The CDR3 coding sequence is TGTGCCAGCAGTGACTCACCGCGGGTGGGCGAGAGCTACGAGCAGTACTTC. Protein product: CASSDSPRVGESYEQYF.

J is TRBJ2-5 and V is TRBV27, with a tentative D call TRBD1 (6 bases). The V end was cut by 3 bases, the J end by 5 bases, with 13 bases between. The germline gives CDR1 MNHEY, CDR2 SMNVEV (reference sequence). The length of the CDR3 is 14 residues. CDR3 region: CASSFSGARETQYF. CDR3 DNA sequence: TGTGCCAGCAGTTTTTCAGGGGCGCGGGAGACCCAGTACTTC.

The chain joins TRBV7-6 to TRBJ2-1, with D perhaps TRBD1 (5 bases). Trimming took 3 bases from V and 0 from J, leaving 9 bases between them. Germline values: CDR1 SGHVS, CDR2 FNYEAQ. The CDR3 runs 15 residues. The CDR3 bases are TGTGCCAGCAGCTTTGAACAGGTCTCCTACAATGAGCAGTTCTTC. Translating gives CASSFEQVSYNEQFF.

This clone was recorded many times. The rearrangement joins TRBV5-1 to TRBJ2-3; TRBD2 aligns across 11 bases. Trimming cost V 1 base and J 6 bases; bases outside gene matches: 7. CDR3 size: 16 residues. In germline, CDR1 is SGHRS, CDR2 YFSETQ. CDR3 sequence: CASSLPVAGGRDTQYF. Written as DNA, the CDR3 is TGCGCCAGCAGCTTGCCTGTAGCGGGGGGGCGGGATACGCAGTATTTT.

This rearrangement joins TRBV15 to TRBJ1-5, with D unresolved. Germline values: CDR1 LNHNV, CDR2 YYDKDF (reference sequence). This CDR3 comprises 15 residues. V lost 0 bases, J lost 2 bases, and 8 bases lay in between. CDR3 sequence: CATSRDPGGNQPQHF. The CDR3 coding sequence is TGTGCCACCAGCAGAGATCCAGGTGGCAATCAGCCCCAGCATTTT.

As for this clone: The same CDR3 also results from other DNA sequences found in this sample. This chain joins TRBV6-5 and TRBJ1-2, with 8 bases that match TRBD1. CDR3 length equals 16 residues. Losses at the gene ends were 0 bases for V and 5 bases for J; bases not matched to a gene: 8. Per the germline V gene, CDR1 is MNHEY and CDR2 is SVGAGI. CDR3: CASSYSRTGGGYGYTF. The CDR3 nucleotides are TGTGCCAGCAGTTACTCCCGAACAGGGGGTGGATATGGCTACACCTTC.

The CDR3 loop reads CASSIGGLQGRGQGNQPQHF. CDR3 nucleotides: TGTGCCAGTAGTATAGGAGGACTTCAGGGGAGGGGACAGGGGAATCAGCCCCAGCATTTT. The chain joins TRBV19 to TRBJ1-5, with TRBD1 matching over 10 bases. Germline values: CDR1 LNHDA, CDR2 SQIVND (reference sequence). The length of the CDR3 is 20 residues. Trimming cost V 1 base and J 4 bases; bases outside gene matches: 16.

The chain combines TRBV5-5 with TRBJ1-5; 9 positions match TRBD1. Trimming removed 4 bases from V and 4 bases from J; junction bases left unmatched: 9. The CDR3 extends over 16 amino acids. Germline CDR1 and CDR2: SGHKS and YYEKEE (reference sequence). DNA of the CDR3: TGTGCCAGCAGCCCCGGGACAGGGCTAAGAAATCAGCCCCAGCATTTT. It specifies CASSPGTGLRNQPQHF.

The V gene is TRBV9, the J gene TRBJ2-1, with TRBD2 as a possible D gene (6 bases). V dropped 0 bases and J dropped 4 bases, with 14 bases sitting between them. The germline CDR1 and CDR2 sequences are SGDLS and YYNGEE. The CDR3 sequence is 16 residues long. The DNA for the CDR3 is TGTGCCAGCAGCGTAGGGGACTCCGACGCTTACAATGAGCAGTTCTTC. This translates into CASSVGDSDAYNEQFF.

CDR3 bases: TGTGCCAGCAGCTTATCCCAGGGGACCTACAATGAGCAGTTCTTC. Translation: CASSLSQGTYNEQFF. The V gene is TRBV7-2, the J gene TRBJ2-1, with D possibly TRBD1 on 6 matching bases. V lost 2 bases and J 2 bases, leaving 10 bases between the germline ends. CDR3 size: 15 residues. Germline CDR1 and CDR2: SGHTA and FQGNSA.

V gene TRBV6-5 combines with J gene TRBJ2-7, with TRBD1 matching 7 bases. Trimming cost V 2 bases and J 0 bases; bases outside gene matches: 4. Germline CDR1 is MNHEY and CDR2 is SVGAGI. This CDR3 comprises 15 residues. The CDR3 region is CASSYDRANSYEQYF. The CDR3 region has the DNA TGTGCCAGCAGTTACGACAGGGCTAACTCCTACGAGCAGTACTTC.

This rearrangement joins TRBV10-2 to TRBJ1-1; no clear D gene. The V end lost 3 bases, the J end lost 0 bases, and 14 bases lay between the germline ends. Germline lookup yields CDR1 WSHSY and CDR2 SAAADI. The CDR3 consists of 16 residues. The CDR3 region has the DNA TGCGCCAGCAGTGATCCCCCCAGGTATATGAACACTGAAGCTTTCTTT. This gives the protein CASSDPPRYMNTEAFF.

The chain is built from TRBV7-8 and TRBJ2-7; TRBD1 matches 8 bases. Losses at the gene ends were 4 bases for V and 7 bases for J; bases not matched to a gene: 12. Germline V gives CDR1 SGHVS, CDR2 FQNEAQ. The CDR3 consists of 15 residues. The CDR3 bases are TGTGCCAGCAGCTCCTACCGGGACAGGCTTTTGGAGCAGTACTTC. Amino acid sequence: CASSSYRDRLLEQYF.